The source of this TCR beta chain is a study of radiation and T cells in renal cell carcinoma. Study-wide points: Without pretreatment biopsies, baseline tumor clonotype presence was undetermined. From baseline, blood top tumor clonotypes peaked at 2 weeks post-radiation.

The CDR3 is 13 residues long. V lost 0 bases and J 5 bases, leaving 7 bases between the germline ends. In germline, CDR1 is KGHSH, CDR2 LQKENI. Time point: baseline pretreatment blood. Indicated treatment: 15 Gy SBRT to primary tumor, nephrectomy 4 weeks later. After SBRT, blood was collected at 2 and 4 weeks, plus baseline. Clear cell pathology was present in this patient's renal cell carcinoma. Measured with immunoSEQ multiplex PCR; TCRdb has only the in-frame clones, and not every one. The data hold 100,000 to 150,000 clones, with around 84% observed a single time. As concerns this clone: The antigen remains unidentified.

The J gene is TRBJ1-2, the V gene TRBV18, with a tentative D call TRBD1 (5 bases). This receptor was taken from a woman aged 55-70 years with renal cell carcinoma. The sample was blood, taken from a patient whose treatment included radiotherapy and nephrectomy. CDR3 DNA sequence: TGTGCCAGCTCACCACCAGGACAATATGGCTACACCTTC. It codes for CASSPPGQYGYTF.